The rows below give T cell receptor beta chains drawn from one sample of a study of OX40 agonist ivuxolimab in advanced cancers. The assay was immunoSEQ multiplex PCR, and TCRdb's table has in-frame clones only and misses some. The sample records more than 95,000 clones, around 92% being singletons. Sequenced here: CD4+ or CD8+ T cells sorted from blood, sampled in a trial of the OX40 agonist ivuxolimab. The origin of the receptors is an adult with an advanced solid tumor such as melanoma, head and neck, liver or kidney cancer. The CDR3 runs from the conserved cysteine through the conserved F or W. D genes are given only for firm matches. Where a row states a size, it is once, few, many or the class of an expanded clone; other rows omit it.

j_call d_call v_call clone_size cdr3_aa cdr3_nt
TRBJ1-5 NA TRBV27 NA CASSTTWAGVGQPQHF TGTGCCAGCAGTACAACCTGGGCAGGCGTTGGACAGCCCCAGCACTTT
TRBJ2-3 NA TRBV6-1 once CASRGTGSDTQYF TGTGCCAGCAGGGGTACAGGGTCAGATACGCAGTATTTT
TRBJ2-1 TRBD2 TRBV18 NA CASSPSLGQGGRNSYNEQFF TGTGCCAGCTCACCTTCCTTAGGGCAAGGCGGGAGGAACTCCTACAATGAGCAGTTCTTC
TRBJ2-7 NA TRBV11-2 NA CASSLLSLHSYEQYF TGTGCCAGCAGCTTATTGAGTCTACACTCCTACGAGCAGTACTTC
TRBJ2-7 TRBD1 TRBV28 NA CASSRDRVSHEQYF TGTGCCAGCAGCCGTGACAGGGTTTCCCACGAGCAGTACTTC
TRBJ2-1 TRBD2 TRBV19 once CASSIRAGENGEQFF TGTGCCAGTAGTATTCGGGCGGGAGAAAATGGCGAGCAGTTCTTC
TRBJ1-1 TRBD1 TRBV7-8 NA CASQLRGTGNTEAFF TGTGCCAGCCAGCTTCGGGGGACAGGGAACACTGAAGCTTTCTTT
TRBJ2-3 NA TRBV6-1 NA CASSEIRMTADTQYF TGTGCCAGCAGTGAAATACGGATGACAGCAGATACGCAGTATTTT
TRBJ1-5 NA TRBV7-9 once CASSLSQSAGQPQHF TGTGCCAGCAGCTTATCCCAGTCTGCGGGCCAGCCCCAGCATTTT
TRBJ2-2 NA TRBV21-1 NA CASSGTSGRLNTGELFF TGTGCCAGCAGCGGGACTAGCGGGCGTCTAAACACCGGGGAGCTGTTTTTT
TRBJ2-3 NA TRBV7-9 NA CASSPTWAGADTQYF TGTGCCAGCAGCCCAACTTGGGCGGGGGCGGATACGCAGTATTTT
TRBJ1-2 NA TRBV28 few CASSKYGYTF TGTGCCAGCAGTAAATATGGCTACACCTTC
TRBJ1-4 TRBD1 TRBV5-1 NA CASSLEGTANEKLFF TGCGCCAGCAGCTTGGAGGGGACAGCAAATGAAAAACTGTTTTTT
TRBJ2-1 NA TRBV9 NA CASSVVGEFVDEQFF TGTGCCAGCAGCGTAGTTGGGGAGTTTGTCGATGAGCAGTTCTTC
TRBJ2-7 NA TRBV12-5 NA CASARDLTYEQYF TGTGCTAGTGCCCGGGACCTGACCTACGAGCAGTACTTC
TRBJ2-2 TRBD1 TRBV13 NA CASSHLQGTGYTGELFF TGTGCCAGCAGCCACTTACAGGGGACGGGATACACCGGGGAGCTGTTTTTT
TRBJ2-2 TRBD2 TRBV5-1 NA CASSLQGLADTGELFF TGCGCCAGCAGCCTACAGGGACTAGCGGACACCGGGGAGCTGTTTTTT
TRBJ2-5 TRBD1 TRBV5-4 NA CASSFRDSKETQYF TGTGCCAGCAGCTTCCGGGACAGCAAAGAGACCCAGTACTTC
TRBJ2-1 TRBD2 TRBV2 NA CASSPARALAAPPNEQFF TGTGCCAGCAGTCCCGCGCGCGCTCTAGCGGCGCCCCCTAATGAGCAGTTCTTC
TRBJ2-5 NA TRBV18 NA CASSSVRQGLYQETQYF TGTGCCAGCTCATCGGTTCGGCAAGGGTTGTACCAAGAGACCCAGTACTTC
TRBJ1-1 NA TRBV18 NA CASSIVGQSYTEAFF TGTGCCAGCTCAATCGTTGGACAGTCCTACACTGAAGCTTTCTTT
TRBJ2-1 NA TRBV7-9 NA CASSLGGQGQSGEQFF TGTGCCAGCAGCTTAGGGGGGCAGGGGCAAAGCGGTGAGCAGTTCTTC
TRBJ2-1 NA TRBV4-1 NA CASSPNDVPEGSINEQFF TGCGCCAGCAGCCCCAACGACGTACCCGAGGGTAGCATCAATGAGCAGTTCTTC
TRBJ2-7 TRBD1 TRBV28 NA CASSLWVGQGNEQYF TGTGCCAGCAGTTTATGGGTGGGACAGGGCAACGAGCAGTACTTC
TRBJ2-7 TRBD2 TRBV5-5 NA CASSFGAGGPGYEQYF TGTGCCAGCAGCTTCGGAGCGGGAGGGCCGGGCTACGAGCAGTACTTC
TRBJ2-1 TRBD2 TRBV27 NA CASSSTPTGGRNEQFF TGTGCCAGCAGTTCGACCCCCACGGGAGGACGCAATGAGCAGTTCTTC
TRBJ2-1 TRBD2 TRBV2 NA CASRASGSRNEQFF TGTGCCAGCAGGGCTAGCGGGAGTAGAAATGAGCAGTTCTTC